One and the same sample provided the 26 T cell receptor beta chains below, sequenced in a study of PD-1 blockade in classical Hodgkin lymphoma. All patients relapsed after autologous stem cell transplantation, and brentuximab vedotin exposure varied. Data came from immunoSEQ multiplex PCR; TCRdb stores just in-frame clones and leaves some out. The table lists tens of thousands of clones, 80% of them singletons. The material sequenced was peripheral blood mononuclear cells (PBMCs), taken before the second cycle of nivolumab. These receptors originate from a human donor with classical Hodgkin lymphoma.

This clone was seen a handful of times. This rearrangement joins TRBV12-1 to TRBJ2-5; TRBD2, as called in the table, went unchecked against the DNA. TRBV12-1 is a listed pseudogene. The CDR3 is 17 residues long. DNA of the CDR3: TGTGCCAGCAGCTTCGAGCTGGCTAGCGGGATCCAAGAGACCCAGTACTTC. Protein product: CASSFELASGIQETQYF.

The V gene is TRBV7-3, the J gene TRBJ2-1; D ambiguous. The germline gives CDR1 SGHTA, CDR2 FQGTGA. The CDR3 covers 13 residues. V was shortened by 5 bases and J by 8 bases, with 13 bases between the two germline ends. CDR3 sequence: CASSPRAWDEQFF. CDR3 DNA sequence: TGTGCCAGCAGCCCCCGGGCTTGGGATGAGCAGTTCTTC.

Only a few counts were recorded for this clone. The genes are TRBV7-9 and TRBJ1-3; D not certain. From germline, CDR1 is SEHNR and CDR2 FQNEAQ (reference sequence). This CDR3 has 13 amino acids. Between the trimmed V and J ends, which lost 10 bases and 0 bases, there was a span of 10 bases. DNA for the CDR3: TGTGCCACTCGGTCATTCTCTGGAAACACCATATATTTT. It specifies CATRSFSGNTIYF. The full variable domain, with the rest looked up from reference TRBV7-9 and TRBJ1-3, is DTGVSQNPRHKITKRGQNVTFRCDPISEHNRLYWYRQTLGQGPEFLTYFQNEAQLEKSRLLSDRFSAERPKGSFSTLEIQRTEQGDSAMYLCATRSFSGNTIYFGEGSWLTVV.

V gene TRBV7-8 combines with J gene TRBJ1-1; no clear D. The CDR3 consists of 13 residues. Germline V gene data show CDR1 as SGHVS and CDR2 as FQNEAQ. The V end was cut by 3 bases, the J end by 11 bases, with 16 bases between. The CDR3 DNA reads TGTGCCAGCAGCTTTTCTTCAGGAACAATGGCTTTCTTT. Residues: CASSFSSGTMAFF.

A few counts support this clone. V is TRBV20-1 and J is TRBJ2-3; no reliable D call. The CDR3 runs to 11 residues. V gave up 3 bases and J gave up 2 bases, with 3 bases separating them. Germline values: CDR1 DFQATT, CDR2 SNEGSKA (reference sequence). DNA of the CDR3: TGCAGTGCTAGGTTCACAGATACGCAGTATTTT. This translates into CSARFTDTQYF.

The V gene is TRBV19, the J gene TRBJ2-3; no firm D call. The germline gives CDR1 LNHDA, CDR2 SQIVND (reference sequence). The V and J ends lost 6 bases and 1 base respectively, with 11 bases between them. The CDR3 covers 14 residues. The CDR3 loop reads CASRLGTGTDTQYF. The CDR3 DNA reads TGTGCCAGTAGACTTGGCACAGGCACAGATACGCAGTATTTT.

The rearrangement joins TRBV30 to TRBJ2-3, with D perhaps TRBD1 (6 bases). Per germline, CDR1 GTSNPN and CDR2 SVGIG (reference sequence). The CDR3 totals 21 residues. Deletions cut 0 bases from V and 0 bases from J, with 28 bases between. The CDR3 loop reads CAWSVEYLLRTETTSTDTQYF. CDR3 DNA sequence: TGTGCCTGGAGTGTAGAGTACCTACTGCGGACAGAAACTACTAGCACAGATACGCAGTATTTT.

The chain recombines TRBV4-3 with TRBJ1-2, with unresolved D. The ends were cut back, 1 base at V and 2 bases at J, with 8 bases in the middle. This CDR3 contains 14 residues. Per the germline V gene, CDR1 is LGHNA and CDR2 is YSLEER. The CDR3 loop reads CASSQVGQNYGYTF. As DNA, the CDR3 is TGCGCCAGCAGCCAAGTGGGCCAGAACTATGGCTACACCTTC.

This rearrangement joins TRBV9 to TRBJ1-4, with a tentative D call TRBD1 (5 bases). V was pared by 2 bases and J by 8 bases, with 13 bases between. Germline V CDR1 and CDR2: SGDLS, YYNGEE. The CDR3 contains 14 residues. The CDR3 DNA sequence: TGTGCCAGCAGCGTTGACAGCACTTCGGAAAAACTGTTTTTT. This encodes CASSVDSTSEKLFF.

The rearrangement uses TRBV5-6 and TRBJ1-4; 11 bases agree with TRBD1. V shed 3 bases, J shed 7 bases, and the junction held 5 bases outside the gene matches. The V gene's germline CDR1 is SGHDT and CDR2 YYEEEE. The CDR3 runs to 15 residues. CDR3 DNA: TGTGCCAGCAGCTCAGGACAGGGGGCGGGTGAAAAACTGTTTTTT. It codes for CASSSGQGAGEKLFF.

This clone has just one count. The rearrangement links TRBV5-1 to TRBJ2-2, with D possibly being TRBD1 (6 bases). Germline CDR1 is SGHRS and CDR2 is YFSETQ. Trimming left V 4 bases short and J 6 bases short, with 10 bases between. This CDR3 is built from 13 residues. The CDR3 DNA is TGCGCCAGCAGCCCGGACAGCGCCGGGGAGCTGTTTTTT. Translated, it gives CASSPDSAGELFF.

The rearrangement uses TRBV13 and TRBJ2-2; no clear D gene. Germline V gene sequence: CDR1 PRHDT, CDR2 FYEKMQ (reference sequence). This CDR3 spans 15 amino acids. Trimming removed 2 bases at V and 0 bases at J, with 7 bases between. The CDR3 nucleotides are TGTGCCAGCAGCTTATATACCCCGAACACCGGGGAGCTGTTTTTT. This sequence encodes CASSLYTPNTGELFF. The full variable domain, completed using reference TRBV13 and TRBJ2-2, is AAGVIQSPRHLIKEKRETATLKCYPIPRHDTVYWYQQGPGQDPQFLISFYEKMQSDKGSIPDRFSAQQFSDYHSELNMSSLELGDSALYFCASSLYTPNTGELFFGEGSRLTVL.

Points on this clone: Relative to the germline gene, one junction end is altered; a read error may explain this. This rearrangement joins TRBV10-2 to TRBJ2-7; the D gene could be TRBD1 or TRBD2 (5 bases each). Per the germline V gene, CDR1 is WSHSY and CDR2 is SAAADI. This CDR3 has 11 residues. CDR3 bases: TGTGCCGCTCGGGACCTTATAGAGCAGTACTTC. This encodes CAARDLIEQYF.

For this clone: A read error is possible here, since a much larger clone lies one base away. This chain connects TRBV5-5 to TRBJ2-1, with D perhaps matching TRBD2 (5 bases). CDR1 SGHKS and CDR2 YYEKEE come from the germline V gene (reference sequence). The length of the CDR3 is 13 residues. Trimming pared 2 bases from V and 8 bases from J, leaving 11 bases between. The chain's CDR3 is CASSLEGSDEQFF. The CDR3 DNA follows: TGTGCCAGCAGCTTAGAGGGTAGCGATGAGCAGTTCTTC.

The chain links TRBV5-5 to TRBJ1-1; D may be TRBD1 (6 bases). The ends were cut back, 4 bases at V and 0 bases at J, with 16 bases in the middle. The germline V gene has CDR1 SGHKS and CDR2 YYEKEE (reference sequence). This CDR3 contains 16 residues. In nucleotides, the CDR3 is TGTGCCAGCAGCGTAGGGACATTAAAGGTGAACACTGAAGCTTTCTTT. As protein: CASSVGTLKVNTEAFF. The full variable domain, in which reference TRBV5-5 and TRBJ1-1 provide the parts outside the CDR3, is DAGVTQSPTHLIKTRGQQVTLRCSPISGHKSVSWYQQVLGQGPQFIFQYYEKEERGRGNFPDRFSARQFPNYSSELNVNALLLGDSALYLCASSVGTLKVNTEAFFGQGTRLTVV.

The count of this clone is one. The V call is TRBV7-2, the J call TRBJ2-2; the match to TRBD1 covers 8 bases. The CDR3 consists of 17 residues. Unmatched junction bases numbered 14, after V lost 6 bases and J lost 5 bases. The V gene's germline CDR1 is SGHTA and CDR2 FQGNSA. DNA for the CDR3: TGTGCCAGCAGTCCATTATCAGGGGGCCTCGTTACCGGGGAGCTGTTTTTT. Translation gives CASSPLSGGLVTGELFF.

This chain joins TRBV12-5 and TRBJ1-2; the D gene is possibly TRBD1 (5 bases). The V gene lost 2 bases and the J gene lost 0 bases, with 7 bases spanning the gap. The V gene's germline CDR1 is LGHNT and CDR2 FRNRAP. This CDR3 contains 14 residues. The CDR3 DNA reads as TGTGCTAGTGGTTTGTCGGGGGCTAACTATGGCTACACCTTC. Its protein is CASGLSGANYGYTF.

The V and J genes are TRBV27 and TRBJ1-2, with D unclear. V was shortened by 4 bases and J by 8 bases, with 14 bases between the two germline ends. CDR3 length: 13 residues. Germline V gives CDR1 MNHEY, CDR2 SMNVEV (reference sequence). As DNA, the CDR3 is TGTGCCAGCAGTTCGGCCTCGGGCGGGGGCTACACCTTC. Protein: CASSSASGGGYTF.

This chain joins TRBV19 and TRBJ2-5; D gene unclear. Per germline, CDR1 LNHDA and CDR2 SQIVND (reference sequence). The CDR3 is 13 residues long. V lost 0 bases to trimming and J lost 4 bases, with 6 bases between them. DNA of the CDR3: TGTGCCAGTAGTATAGATGACGGAGAGACCCAGTACTTC. This sequence encodes CASSIDDGETQYF.

CDR3 DNA sequence: TGCGCCAGCAGCCAAGATTGGGGTGTCAACTCCTATGGCTACACCTTC. It translates to CASSQDWGVNSYGYTF. The chain joins TRBV4-3 to TRBJ1-2; no firm D call. Per the germline V gene, CDR1 is LGHNA and CDR2 is YSLEER. V shed 0 bases and J shed 4 bases, with 15 bases lying between them. This CDR3 is built from 16 residues.

There are a few counts of this clone. The gene calls are TRBV7-2 and TRBJ1-5; D remains unclear. Germline assignment: CDR1 SGHTA and CDR2 FQGNSA. Trimming shortened V by 5 bases and J by 7 bases, and 15 bases separated the two germline ends. The CDR3 consists of 14 residues. CDR3 in DNA: TGTGCCAGCAGCCTAACCCGATCGGTACAGCCCCAGCATTTT. Translating gives CASSLTRSVQPQHF.

This clone was picked up one time. DNA of the CDR3: TGTGCCAGCGCTCCCCAGCCCGACAGCTCCTACAATGAGCAGTTCTTC. Amino acid sequence: CASAPQPDSSYNEQFF. V and J are TRBV7-3 and TRBJ2-1; D perhaps matches TRBD1 (5 bases). Germline V CDR1 and CDR2: SGHTA, FQGTGA. This CDR3 region has 16 residues. The V end was cut by 8 bases, the J end by 0 bases, with 17 bases between.

This rearrangement joins TRBV10-2 to TRBJ2-2, with TRBD2 as a possible D gene (7 bases). The CDR3 length is 15 residues. The V gene lost 2 bases and the J gene lost 6 bases, with 13 bases spanning the gap. Germline loops: CDR1 WSHSY, CDR2 SAAADI. CDR3 sequence: CASSEGGGGAGELFF. For the CDR3, the DNA is TGCGCCAGCAGTGAGGGTGGCGGGGGCGCCGGGGAGCTGTTTTTT.

CDR3 sequence: CASGLVIGTGALGTGELFF. The DNA of the CDR3 is TGTGCTAGTGGTTTGGTAATAGGGACAGGGGCCCTGGGGACCGGGGAGCTGTTTTTT. The chain is built from TRBV12-5 and TRBJ2-2; 10 positions match TRBD1. The germline gives CDR1 LGHNT, CDR2 FRNRAP. This CDR3 has 19 amino acids. V lost 0 bases to trimming and J lost 5 bases; unmatched junction nucleotides: 12.

The V gene is TRBV5-6, the J gene TRBJ2-1, with TRBD2 matching over 9 bases. The germline V gene has CDR1 SGHDT and CDR2 YYEEEE. Trimming removed 4 bases from V and 7 bases from J; junction bases left unmatched: 12. The CDR3 runs to 16 residues. Written as DNA, the CDR3 is TGTGCCAGCAGCACCTTCCCGGGACTAGCTTGGAATGAGCAGTTCTTC. Its translation: CASSTFPGLAWNEQFF.

The chain employs TRBV6-5 and TRBJ2-1; 10 bases are a match to TRBD2. V dropped 6 bases and J dropped 5; count of bases not matched to a gene: 7. This CDR3 contains 15 residues. CDR1 and CDR2 (germline): MNHEY, SVGAGI. CDR3: CASSQSGGADNEQFF. As DNA, the CDR3 is TGTGCCAGCAGCCAGAGCGGGGGGGCGGACAATGAGCAGTTCTTC.